The subject of this entry is one T cell receptor beta chain. Its specificity is not known. This CDR3 spans 11 amino acids. Germline CDR1 is MGHDK and CDR2 is SYGVNS. Trimming removed 1 base from V and 5 bases from J, with 3 bases in between. Brentuximab vedotin exposure varied, and every patient relapsed after autologous stem cell transplantation. This record belongs to a study of PD-1 blockade in classical Hodgkin lymphoma. Study as a whole: Intravenous infusions of nivolumab 3 mg/kg reached patients every 2 weeks. General study results and limits: Why the repertoires differ is still unclear, perhaps disease activity or prior therapy. Significantly greater TCR diversity emerged by C4D1 in CD4+ cells but not CD8+ cells.

The assay was immunoSEQ multiplex PCR, and TCRdb's table has in-frame clones only and misses some. The sample carries 90,000 to 120,000 clones, 70% to 90% recorded once. The chain couples TRBV25-1 to TRBJ2-7, with D uncertain. Source: peripheral blood mononuclear cells (PBMCs), taken before the second cycle of nivolumab. This receptor was identified in a human donor with classical Hodgkin lymphoma. The CDR3 nucleotides are TGTGCCAGCAGTGAATTCCACGAGCAGTACTTC. Translation gives CASSEFHEQYF.